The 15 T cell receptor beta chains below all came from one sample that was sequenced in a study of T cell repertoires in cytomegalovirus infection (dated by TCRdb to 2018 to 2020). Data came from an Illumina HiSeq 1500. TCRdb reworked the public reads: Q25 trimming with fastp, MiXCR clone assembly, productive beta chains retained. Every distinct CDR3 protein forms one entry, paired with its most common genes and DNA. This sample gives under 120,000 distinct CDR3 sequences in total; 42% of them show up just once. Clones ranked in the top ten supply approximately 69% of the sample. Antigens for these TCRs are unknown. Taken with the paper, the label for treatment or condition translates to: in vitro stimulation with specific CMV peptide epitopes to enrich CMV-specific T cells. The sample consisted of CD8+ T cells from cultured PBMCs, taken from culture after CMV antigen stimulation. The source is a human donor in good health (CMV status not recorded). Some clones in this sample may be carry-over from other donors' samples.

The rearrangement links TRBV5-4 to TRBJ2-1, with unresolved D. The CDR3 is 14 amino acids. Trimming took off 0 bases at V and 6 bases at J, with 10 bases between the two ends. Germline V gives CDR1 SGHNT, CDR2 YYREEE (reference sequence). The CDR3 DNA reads TGTGCCAGCAGCTTGGCAATGTCATTCAATGAGCAGTTCTTC. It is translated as CASSLAMSFNEQFF.

The CDR3 protein is CATSDLNRGTLRNEQFF. The CDR3 region has the DNA TGTGCCACCAGTGATTTGAACAGGGGGACCCTCCGCAATGAGCAGTTCTTC. This chain uses TRBV24-1 with TRBJ2-1; TRBD1 aligns across 8 bases. CDR3 length equals 17 residues. Losses at the gene ends were 0 bases for V and 6 bases for J; bases not matched to a gene: 9. Germline assignment: CDR1 KGHDR and CDR2 SFDVKD.

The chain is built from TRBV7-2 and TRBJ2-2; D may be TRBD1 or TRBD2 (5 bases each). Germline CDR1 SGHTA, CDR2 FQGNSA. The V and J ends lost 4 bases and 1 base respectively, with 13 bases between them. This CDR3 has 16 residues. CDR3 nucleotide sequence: TGTGCCAGCAGCTCAGACGGGGCCTGGAACACCGGGGAGCTGTTTTTT. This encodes CASSSDGAWNTGELFF.

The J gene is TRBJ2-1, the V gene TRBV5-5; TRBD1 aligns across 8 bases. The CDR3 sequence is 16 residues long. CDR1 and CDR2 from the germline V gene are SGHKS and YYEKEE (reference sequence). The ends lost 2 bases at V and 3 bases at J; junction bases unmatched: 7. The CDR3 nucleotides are TGTGCCAGCAGCTTAGAGACAGGGGTAAGCTACAATGAGCAGTTCTTC. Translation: CASSLETGVSYNEQFF.

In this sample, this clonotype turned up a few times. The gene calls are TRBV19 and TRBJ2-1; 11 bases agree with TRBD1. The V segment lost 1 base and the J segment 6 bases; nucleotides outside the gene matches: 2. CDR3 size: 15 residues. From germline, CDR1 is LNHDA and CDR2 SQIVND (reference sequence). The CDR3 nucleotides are TGTGCCAGTAGTATAGGGGACAGGGGGTCCAATGAGCAGTTCTTC. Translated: CASSIGDRGSNEQFF.

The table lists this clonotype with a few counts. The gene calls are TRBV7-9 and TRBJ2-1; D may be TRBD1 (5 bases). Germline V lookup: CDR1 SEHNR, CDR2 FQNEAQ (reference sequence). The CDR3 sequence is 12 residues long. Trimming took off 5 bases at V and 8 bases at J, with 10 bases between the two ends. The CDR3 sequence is CASSVQGDEQFF. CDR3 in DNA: TGTGCCAGCAGCGTCCAGGGTGATGAGCAGTTCTTC.

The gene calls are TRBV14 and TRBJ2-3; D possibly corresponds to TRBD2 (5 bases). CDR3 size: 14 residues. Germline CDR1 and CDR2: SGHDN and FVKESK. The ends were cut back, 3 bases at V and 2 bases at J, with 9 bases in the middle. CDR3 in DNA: TGTGCCAGCAGCCAGAGGGCCTTCACAGATACGCAGTATTTT. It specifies CASSQRAFTDTQYF.

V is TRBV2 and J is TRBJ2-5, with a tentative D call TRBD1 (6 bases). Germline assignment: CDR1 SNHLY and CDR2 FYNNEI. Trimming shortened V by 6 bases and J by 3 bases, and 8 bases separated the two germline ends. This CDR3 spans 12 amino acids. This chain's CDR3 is CASRTGKETQYF. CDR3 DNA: TGTGCCAGCAGAACAGGGAAAGAGACCCAGTACTTC.

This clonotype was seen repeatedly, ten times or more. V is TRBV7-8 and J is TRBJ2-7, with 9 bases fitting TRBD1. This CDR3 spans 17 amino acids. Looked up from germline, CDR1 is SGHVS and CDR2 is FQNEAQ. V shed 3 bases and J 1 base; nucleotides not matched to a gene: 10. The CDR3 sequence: CASSFLGGTGPSYEQYF. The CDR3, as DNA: TGTGCCAGCAGCTTCCTAGGGGGGACAGGGCCGTCCTACGAGCAGTACTTC.

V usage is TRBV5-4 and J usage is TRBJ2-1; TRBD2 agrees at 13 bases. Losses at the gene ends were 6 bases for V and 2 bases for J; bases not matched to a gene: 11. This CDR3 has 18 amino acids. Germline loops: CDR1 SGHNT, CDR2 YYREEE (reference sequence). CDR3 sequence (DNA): TGTGCCAGCAAGAGGACTAGCGGGGGCCTTGGGGCCTACAATGAGCAGTTCTTC. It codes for CASKRTSGGLGAYNEQFF. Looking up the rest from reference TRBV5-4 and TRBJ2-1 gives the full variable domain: ETGVTQSPTHLIKTRGQQVTLRCSSQSGHNTVSWYQQALGQGPQFIFQYYREEENGRGNFPPRFSGLQFPNYSSELNVNALELDDSALYLCASKRTSGGLGAYNEQFFGPGTRLTVL.

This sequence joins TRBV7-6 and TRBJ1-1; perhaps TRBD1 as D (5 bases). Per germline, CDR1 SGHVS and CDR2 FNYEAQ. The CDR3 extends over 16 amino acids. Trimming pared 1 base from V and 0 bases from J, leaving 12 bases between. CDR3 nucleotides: TGTGCCAGCAGCTTAGAGGCAGGGAGAATGAACACTGAAGCTTTCTTT. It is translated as CASSLEAGRMNTEAFF.

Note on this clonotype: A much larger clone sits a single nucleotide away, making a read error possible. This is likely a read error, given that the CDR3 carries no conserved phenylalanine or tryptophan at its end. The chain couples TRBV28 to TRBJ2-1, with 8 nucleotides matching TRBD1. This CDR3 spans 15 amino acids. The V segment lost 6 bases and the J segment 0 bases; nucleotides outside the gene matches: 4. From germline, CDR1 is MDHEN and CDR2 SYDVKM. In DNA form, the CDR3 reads TGTGCCAGCAGGCCTGGACAGGGCTCCTACAATGAGCAGTTCTCC. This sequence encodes CASRPGQGSYNEQFS.

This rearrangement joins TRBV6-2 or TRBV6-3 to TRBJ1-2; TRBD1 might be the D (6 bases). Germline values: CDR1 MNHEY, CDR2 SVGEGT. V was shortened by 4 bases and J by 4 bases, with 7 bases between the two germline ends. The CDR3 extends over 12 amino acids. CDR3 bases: TGTGCCAGCAGTTGGGACACCTATGGCTACACCTTC. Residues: CASSWDTYGYTF.

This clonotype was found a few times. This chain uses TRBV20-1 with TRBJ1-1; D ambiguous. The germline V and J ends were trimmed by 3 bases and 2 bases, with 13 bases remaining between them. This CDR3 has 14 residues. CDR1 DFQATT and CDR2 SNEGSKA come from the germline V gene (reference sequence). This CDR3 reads CSASGSETNTEAFF. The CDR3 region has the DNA TGCAGTGCTAGTGGCTCAGAAACAAACACTGAAGCTTTCTTT.

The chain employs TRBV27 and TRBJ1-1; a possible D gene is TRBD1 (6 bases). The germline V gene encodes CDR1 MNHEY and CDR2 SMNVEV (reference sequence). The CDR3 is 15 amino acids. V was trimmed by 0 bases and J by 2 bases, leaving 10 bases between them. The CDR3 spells CASSLSVGANTEAFF. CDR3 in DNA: TGTGCCAGCAGTTTATCGGTGGGGGCCAACACTGAAGCTTTCTTT.